This T cell receptor (beta chain) comes out of a study of blood T cell repertoires in COVID-19. Here immunoSEQ multiplex PCR was the method, and the copy in TCRdb shows in-frame clones only, minus some. The sample yields about 260,000 clones, over 70% seen once. V was pared by 6 bases and J by 3 bases, with 17 bases between. Germline V gene sequence: CDR1 LGHDT, CDR2 YNNKEL (reference sequence). CDR3 size: 15 residues. The sample was PBMCs or T cells enriched from blood (not recorded which). The receptor's source is a woman aged 40 to 50 who had been exposed to COVID-19. V usage is TRBV3-1 (or the pseudogene TRBV3-2) and J usage is TRBJ1-1, with a tentative D call TRBD1 (5 bases). CDR3 in amino acids: CASRRSTGGDTEAFF. CDR3 DNA: TGTGCCAGCAGACGATCGACCGGAGGGGACACTGAAGCTTTCTTT.